The subject of this entry is one TCR beta chain. The antigen is not known. Germline V gene sequence: CDR1 MDHEN, CDR2 SYDVKM. CDR3 length equals 14 residues. V was cut by 5 bases and J by 1 base, with 11 bases left in between. The data belong to a study of T cell responses to AZD1222 COVID-19 vaccine. Timing groups of about 4 and about 12 weeks for second doses were pooled. Measured with immunoSEQ multiplex PCR; TCRdb has only the in-frame clones, and not every one. The sample lists 150,000 to 200,000 clones; over 90% were seen once. General study points: Donor demographics were predominantly white British with a female majority; clonal diversity may be underestimated. The study found vaccine-associated CD4 TCRs spanning spike, dominant at 160-218 and 743-854. All repertoire sampling was performed exclusively after the peak T cell response.

The chain has TRBV28 and TRBJ1-1; no clear D gene. The origin of this receptor is an adult who received the AZD1222 COVID-19 vaccine. The sample here was peripheral blood, taken 28 days after the second AZD1222 dose. CDR3 nucleotides: TGTGCCAGCAGTCTCCTACATGGGAACACTGAAGCTTTCTTT. It specifies CASSLLHGNTEAFF.